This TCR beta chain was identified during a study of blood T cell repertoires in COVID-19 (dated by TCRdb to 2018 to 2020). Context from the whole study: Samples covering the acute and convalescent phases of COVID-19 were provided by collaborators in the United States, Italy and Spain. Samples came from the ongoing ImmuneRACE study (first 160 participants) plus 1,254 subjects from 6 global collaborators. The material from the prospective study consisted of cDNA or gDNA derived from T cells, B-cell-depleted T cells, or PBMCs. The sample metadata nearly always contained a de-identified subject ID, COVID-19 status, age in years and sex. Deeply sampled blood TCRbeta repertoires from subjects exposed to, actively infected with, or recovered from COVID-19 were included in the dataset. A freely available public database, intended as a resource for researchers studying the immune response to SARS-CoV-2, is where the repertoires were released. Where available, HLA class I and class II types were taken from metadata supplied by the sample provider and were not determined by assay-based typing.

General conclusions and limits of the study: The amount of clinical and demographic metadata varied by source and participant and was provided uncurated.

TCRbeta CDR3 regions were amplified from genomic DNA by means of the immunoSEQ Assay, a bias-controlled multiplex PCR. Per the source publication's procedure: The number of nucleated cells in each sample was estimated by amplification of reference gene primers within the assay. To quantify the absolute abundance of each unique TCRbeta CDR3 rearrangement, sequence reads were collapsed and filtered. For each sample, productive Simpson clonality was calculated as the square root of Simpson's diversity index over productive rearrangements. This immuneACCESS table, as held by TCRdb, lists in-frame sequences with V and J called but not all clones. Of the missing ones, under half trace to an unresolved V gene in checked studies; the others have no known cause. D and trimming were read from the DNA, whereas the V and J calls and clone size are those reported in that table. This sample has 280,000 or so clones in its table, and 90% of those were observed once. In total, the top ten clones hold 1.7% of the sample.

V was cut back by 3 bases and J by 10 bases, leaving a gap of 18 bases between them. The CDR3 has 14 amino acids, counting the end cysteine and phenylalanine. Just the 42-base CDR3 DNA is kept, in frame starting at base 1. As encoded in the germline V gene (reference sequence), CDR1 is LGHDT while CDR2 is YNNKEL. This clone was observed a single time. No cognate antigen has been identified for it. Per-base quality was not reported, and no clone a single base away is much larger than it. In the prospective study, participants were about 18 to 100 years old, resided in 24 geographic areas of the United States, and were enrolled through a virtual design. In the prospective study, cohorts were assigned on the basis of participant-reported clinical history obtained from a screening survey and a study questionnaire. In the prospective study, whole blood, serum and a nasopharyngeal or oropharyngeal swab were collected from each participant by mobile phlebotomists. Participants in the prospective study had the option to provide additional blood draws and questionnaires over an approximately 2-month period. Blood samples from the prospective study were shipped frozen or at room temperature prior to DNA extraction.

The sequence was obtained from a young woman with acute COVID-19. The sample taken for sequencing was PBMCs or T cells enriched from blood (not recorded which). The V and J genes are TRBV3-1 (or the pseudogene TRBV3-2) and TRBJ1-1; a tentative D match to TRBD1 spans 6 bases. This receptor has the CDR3 CASSQGAYSAAAFF. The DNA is TGTGCCAGCAGCCAGGGGGCGTATTCGGCAGCAGCTTTCTTT.